This T cell receptor beta chain originates from a study of T cell changes during pregnancy in multiple sclerosis. Only in-frame clones appear in the TCRdb table, and some are missing; sequencing was by immunoSEQ multiplex PCR. In the table there are about 110,000 clones, around 93% of which are singletons. This CDR3 is built from 15 residues. V shed 1 base, J shed 0 bases, and the junction held 2 bases outside the gene matches. CDR1 is SNHLY, CDR2 FYNNEI, per germline. The source material was peripheral blood, sampled in the third trimester of pregnancy. The V and J genes are TRBV2 and TRBJ1-2; 7 nucleotides match TRBD1. This TCR came from a female donor in good health, enrolled as a control in a pregnancy study. The DNA of the CDR3 is TGTGCCAGCAGTGAAGGACAGGGTCCTAACTATGGCTACACCTTC. Its protein product is CASSEGQGPNYGYTF.